The 9 T cell receptor beta chains reported below all come from one sample, sequenced in a study of T cell repertoires in cytomegalovirus infection. TCRdb re-called the reads with MiXCR, one entry per CDR3 protein. The table lists around 100,000 distinct CDR3 sequences, roughly a quarter of them singletons, with 30% to 40% in the top ten. Input material: CD8+ T cells from PBMCs. These receptors all stem from a human donor in good health (CMV status not recorded). Some clones in this sample may be carry-over from other donors' samples.

V and J are TRBV20-1 and TRBJ2-7; D not resolved. Germline-derived CDR1 and CDR2 are DFQATT and SNEGSKA (reference sequence). V gave up 0 bases and J gave up 7 bases, with 7 bases separating them. CDR3 length: 11 residues. Written as DNA, the CDR3 is TGCAGTGCTAGAGATAGTCTAGAGCAGTACTTC. Amino acid sequence: CSARDSLEQYF.

The V gene is TRBV24-1, the J gene TRBJ2-2; 8 bases are a match to TRBD1. Germline CDR1 and CDR2: KGHDR and SFDVKD. This CDR3 spans 16 amino acids. Trimming cost V 3 bases and J 5 bases; bases outside gene matches: 7. The CDR3 coding sequence is TGTGCCACCAGTGATGGTACAGGGGGATGGACCGGGGAGCTGTTTTTT. Its translation: CATSDGTGGWTGELFF.

At least ten counts were recorded for this clonotype. The chain is built from TRBV12-3 or TRBV12-4 and TRBJ1-1, with D tentatively TRBD1 (5 bases). This CDR3 has 17 residues. V was cut by 6 bases and J by 1 base, with 21 bases left in between. CDR3 sequence (DNA): TGTGCCAGCAGCTCCATAGAGGCCAGTGGGGGGAACACTGAAGCTTTCTTT. Encoded protein: CASSSIEASGGNTEAFF.

Many counts were recorded for this clonotype. This chain connects TRBV7-2 to TRBJ2-5; 8 bases align to TRBD2. Germline CDR1 reads SGHTA; CDR2 reads FQGNSA. The CDR3 extends over 15 amino acids. Losses at the gene ends were 5 bases for V and 7 bases for J; bases not matched to a gene: 12. CDR3 loop: CASSRPGSGTGTQYF. Here the CDR3 DNA reads TGTGCCAGCAGCCGGCCGGGTAGCGGGACCGGGACCCAGTACTTC.

This chain uses TRBV4-3 with TRBJ1-1, with TRBD1 as a possible D gene (6 bases). The germline gives CDR1 LGHNA, CDR2 YSLEER. The CDR3 consists of 15 residues. Trimming removed 4 bases at V and 1 base at J, with 13 bases between. This CDR3 is CASSLDGQSNTEAFF. The CDR3 bases are TGCGCCAGCAGCCTCGACGGACAGTCGAACACTGAAGCTTTCTTT.

Turning to this clonotype: A read error may be the cause here, since a much bigger clone is one base away. V usage is TRBV6-1 and J usage is TRBJ2-4, with a tentative D call TRBD1 (6 bases). V was clipped by 5 bases and J by 8 bases, with 16 bases between them. The germline gives CDR1 MNHNS, CDR2 SASEGT. The CDR3 contains 14 residues. The CDR3 bases are TGTGCCAGCAGTCTTTGGCGACAGGCTGACATTCAGTACTTC. Translating it yields CASSLWRQADIQYF.

This clonotype has ten or more counts. The chain recombines TRBV7-2 with TRBJ1-6; the D is unclear. V shed 6 bases and J shed 8 bases, with 17 bases lying between them. Germline lookup yields CDR1 SGHTA and CDR2 FQGNSA. The CDR3 loop spans 15 amino acids. The CDR3 sequence: CASRKEGTWDSPLHF. The CDR3 DNA sequence: TGTGCCAGCAGGAAGGAAGGTACATGGGATTCACCCCTCCACTTT. Filled out from reference TRBV7-2 and TRBJ1-6, the complete variable domain reads GAGVSQSPSNKVTEKGKDVELRCDPISGHTALYWYRQSLGQGLEFLIYFQGNSAPDKSGLPSDRFSAERTGGSVSTLTIQRTQQEDSAVYLCASRKEGTWDSPLHFGNGTRLTVT.

The rearrangement joins TRBV4-3 to TRBJ2-5, with D hard to call. The ends were cut back, 0 bases at V and 5 bases at J, with 13 bases in the middle. Germline CDR1 and CDR2: LGHNA and YSLEER. The CDR3 contains 15 residues. In DNA form, the CDR3 reads TGCGCCAGCAGCCAAGATAGACGGCCCCTGGAGACCCAGTACTTC. This codes for CASSQDRRPLETQYF.

This chain connects TRBV7-9 to TRBJ2-7; weak D call: TRBD1 (6 bases). The germline V gene has CDR1 SEHNR and CDR2 FQNEAQ (reference sequence). V lost 5 bases, J lost 5 bases, and 19 bases lay in between. The CDR3 has 15 residues. The CDR3 sequence: CASSPPDRRLNEQYF. CDR3 in DNA: TGTGCCAGCAGCCCACCGGACAGAAGACTAAACGAGCAGTACTTC.